These 7 T cell receptor beta chains were all obtained from the same sample, sequenced in a study of blood T cell repertoires in COVID-19. Clones were read by immunoSEQ multiplex PCR, and TCRdb kept only the in-frame ones, dropping some. This table holds about 31,000 clones, about nine tenths found once. The sample comprised peripheral blood. All receptors derive from a man between 65 and 80 years old with active or convalescent COVID-19.

The chain has TRBV9 and TRBJ2-1, with D maybe TRBD2 (6 bases). Deletions cut 1 base from V and 2 bases from J, with 10 bases between. Germline V gene lookup returns CDR1 SGDLS and CDR2 YYNGEE. The CDR3 has 15 residues. The CDR3 bases are TGTGCCAGCAGCGTAAGGGAGGACGCCTACAATGAGCAGTTCTTC. It encodes CASSVREDAYNEQFF.

The chain recombines TRBV15 with TRBJ1-2, with a tentative D call TRBD1 (5 bases). Trimming removed 0 bases from V and 7 bases from J, with 18 bases in between. Germline V gene data show CDR1 as LNHNV and CDR2 as YYDKDF (reference sequence). The CDR3 contains 16 residues. The DNA of the CDR3 is TGTGCCACCAGCAGAGATAAGGCGGCGCAGGGAAGTGGCTACACCTTC. As protein: CATSRDKAAQGSGYTF. Variable domain in full (rest from reference TRBV15 and TRBJ1-2): DAMVIQNPRYQVTQFGKPVTLSCSQTLNHNVMYWYQQKSSQAPKLLFHYYDKDFNNEADTPDNFQSRRPNTSFCFLDIRSPGLGDTAMYLCATSRDKAAQGSGYTFGSGTRLTVV.

The chain couples TRBV6-2 or TRBV6-3 to TRBJ2-7, with D possibly matching TRBD1 (5 bases). Germline values: CDR1 MNHEY, CDR2 SVGEGT. The germline V and J ends were trimmed by 2 bases and 6 bases, with 11 bases remaining between them. The CDR3 has 13 residues. The CDR3 region is CASSYPRDAEQYF. The CDR3 DNA reads TGTGCCAGCAGTTACCCCAGGGATGCCGAGCAGTACTTC.

The chain has TRBV11-2 and TRBJ1-1; 8 bases line up with TRBD1. V shed 5 bases, J shed 11 bases, and the junction held 10 bases outside the gene matches. Per germline, CDR1 SGHAT and CDR2 FQNNGV. This CDR3 has 13 amino acids. CDR3 nucleotides: TGTGCCAGCAGCCCCGGCTTGACAGGGGAGGCTTTCTTT. Translated: CASSPGLTGEAFF. The complete variable domain, with remaining parts taken from reference TRBV11-2 and TRBJ1-1, reads EAGVAQSPRYKIIEKRQSVAFWCNPISGHATLYWYQQILGQGPKLLIQFQNNGVVDDSQLPKDRFSAERLKGVDSTLKIQPAKLEDSAVYLCASSPGLTGEAFFGQGTRLTVV.

V and J are TRBV7-9 and TRBJ2-4; 10 bases align to TRBD1. Germline values: CDR1 SEHNR, CDR2 FQNEAQ (reference sequence). J was trimmed by 8 bases and V by 5 bases; bases with no gene match: 9. The CDR3 is made up of 15 amino acids. CDR3: CASSPGGGQGHIQYF. DNA for the CDR3: TGTGCCAGCAGCCCCGGGGGGGGACAGGGGCACATTCAGTACTTC.

The gene calls are TRBV2 and TRBJ1-2; D uncertain. V shed 5 bases and J shed 8 bases, with 21 bases lying between them. Germline loops: CDR1 SNHLY, CDR2 FYNNEI. The CDR3 is 15 residues long. The CDR3 DNA reads TGTGCCAGCAGTATAGAGACGGACTCCCCGGAGGGCTACACCTTC. The encoded protein is CASSIETDSPEGYTF.

The chain has TRBV2 and TRBJ1-3; 9 nucleotides align to TRBD1. Germline V CDR1 and CDR2: SNHLY, FYNNEI. Trimming took 5 bases from V and 2 from J; bases not matched to a gene: 7. The CDR3 loop spans 16 amino acids. The CDR3 protein is CASSRTGDPTGNTIYF. For the CDR3, the DNA is TGTGCCAGCAGTAGGACAGGGGACCCCACTGGAAACACCATATATTTT.